Below, 14 T cell receptor beta chains from the same sample are listed, as sequenced in a study of T-cell reconstitution after alpha-beta-depleted transplantation in children. For TCRbeta, the library was prepared with unique molecular identifiers. TCRdb analysed the PCR reads with MiXCR anew, one entry per CDR3 protein. Of approximately 980,000 distinct CDR3 sequences listed, about 31% are singletons. Sequencing used PBMCs, mostly from graft donor cells, obtained 360 days after TCRalphabeta/CD19-depleted stem cell transplant. The receptor set was obtained from a boy in the first two years of life who had a stem cell transplant for SCID, so the T cells may come from the graft donor.

This clonotype was counted a few times. Here the CDR3 DNA reads TGCAGTGCTAGAGTCGTCGGGTCTTATATTCTCGACACTGAAGCTTTCTTT. Translated: CSARVVGSYILDTEAFF. The J gene is TRBJ1-1, the V gene TRBV20-1; no clear D. The CDR3 consists of 17 residues. In germline, CDR1 is DFQATT, CDR2 SNEGSKA (reference sequence). Deletions cut 1 base from V and 3 bases from J, with 21 bases between.

The chain joins TRBV20-1 to TRBJ2-1; TRBD1 matches at 9 bases. From germline, CDR1 is DFQATT and CDR2 SNEGSKA (reference sequence). This CDR3 has 15 amino acids. The V and J ends lost 3 bases and 4 bases, in that order; junction bases with no gene match: 7. Written as DNA, the CDR3 is TGCAGTGCTAGGTCCGGGACAGGGATATACAATGAGCAGTTCTTC. Translated: CSARSGTGIYNEQFF.

This clonotype appeared a few times. The chain combines TRBV20-1 with TRBJ2-1; no reliable D call. The germline gives CDR1 DFQATT, CDR2 SNEGSKA (reference sequence). Trimming took off 5 bases at V and 1 base at J, with 12 bases between the two ends. CDR3 length equals 14 residues. The CDR3 DNA follows: TGCAGTGCTCTAGATTTGGGGTCCTACAATGAGCAGTTCTTC. This encodes CSALDLGSYNEQFF.

The CDR3 region is CSARDRVSPYEQYF. The CDR3 DNA reads TGCAGTGCTAGGGACAGGGTGTCTCCCTACGAGCAGTACTTC. This chain links TRBV20-1 with TRBJ2-7, with 8 nucleotides matching TRBD1. V was clipped by 3 bases and J by 2 bases; unmatched bases: 6. The CDR3 consists of 14 residues. Germline V CDR1 and CDR2: DFQATT, SNEGSKA (reference sequence).

The chain joins TRBV6-5 to TRBJ2-1; TRBD1 is a possible D gene (5 bases). Germline assignment: CDR1 MNHEY and CDR2 SVGAGI. The CDR3 consists of 15 residues. Trimming took off 2 bases at V and 6 bases at J, with 14 bases between the two ends. In DNA, the CDR3 is TGTGCCAGCAGTTACCCGAGAAAGGGGCGCAATGAGCAGTTCTTC. Translated, it gives CASSYPRKGRNEQFF.

This clonotype has a handful of counts. The chain carries TRBV5-1 and TRBJ2-3; 8 nucleotides agree with TRBD2. This CDR3 spans 15 amino acids. Trimming removed 7 bases from V and 1 base from J; junction bases left unmatched: 8. From germline, CDR1 is SGHRS and CDR2 YFSETQ. The CDR3 protein is CASRIRAGGTDTQYF. The CDR3 DNA sequence: TGCGCCAGCCGAATACGAGCGGGGGGCACAGATACGCAGTATTTT.

This clonotype was detected a few times. The chain uses TRBV12-3 or TRBV12-4 and TRBJ2-7; 10 bases map to TRBD1. The CDR3 runs 14 residues. V gave up 5 bases and J gave up 6 bases; unmatched junction bases: 7. The CDR3 sequence is CASSPRGQGLEQYF. In nucleotides, the CDR3 is TGTGCCAGCAGTCCGAGGGGACAGGGGCTCGAGCAGTACTTC.

This sequence joins TRBV6-5 and TRBJ2-5; no clear D gene. Per the germline V gene, CDR1 is MNHEY and CDR2 is SVGAGI. Trimming removed 0 bases from V and 5 bases from J, with 10 bases in between. The CDR3 has 14 residues. DNA of the CDR3: TGTGCCAGCAGTTACTCGCAAACGACGGAGACCCAGTACTTC. This encodes CASSYSQTTETQYF.

V is TRBV6-2 or TRBV6-3 and J is TRBJ2-3; D gene unclear. The CDR3 totals 14 residues. V gave up 5 bases and J gave up 3 bases, with 12 bases separating them. Germline loops: CDR1 MNHEY, CDR2 SVGEGT. CDR3 in amino acids: CASSLRAPTDTQYF. CDR3 sequence (DNA): TGTGCCAGCAGTCTAAGGGCACCTACAGATACGCAGTATTTT.

This clonotype showed up just a few times. The chain employs TRBV12-3 or TRBV12-4 and TRBJ1-6; TRBD1 might be the D (5 bases). The ends were cut back, 6 bases at V and 7 bases at J, with 16 bases in the middle. The CDR3 extends over 15 amino acids. CDR3 in DNA: TGTGCCAGCAGGACAGCCCAGGGAAGAAATTCACCCCTCCACTTT. It encodes CASRTAQGRNSPLHF.

This clonotype was counted between two and nine times. The chain combines TRBV4-3 with TRBJ2-3, with 10 bases identical to TRBD2. V shed 2 bases, J shed 0 bases, and the junction held 11 bases outside the gene matches. Germline CDR1 LGHNA, CDR2 YSLEER. CDR3 size: 19 residues. CDR3 amino acids: CASSQSSGGPSFSTDTQYF. The CDR3 DNA reads as TGCGCCAGCAGCCAATCTAGCGGGGGACCATCATTTAGCACAGATACGCAGTATTTT.

This clonotype was found once. The chain is built from TRBV11-2 and TRBJ2-6; the D call may be TRBD1 or TRBD2 (5 bases each). CDR1 SGHAT and CDR2 FQNNGV come from the germline V gene. V lost 4 bases to trimming and J lost 4 bases, with 20 bases between them. The length of the CDR3 is 18 residues. The CDR3 coding sequence is TGTGCCAGCAGCTGGACGGGACGGAGCAATTCCGGGGCCAACGTCCTGACTTTC. This translates into CASSWTGRSNSGANVLTF.

CDR3 bases: TGTGCCACCAGCGGGGACAAAAGAACAGGACCAACCACAGATACGCAGTATTTT. Translating it yields CATSGDKRTGPTTDTQYF. The rearrangement links TRBV15 to TRBJ2-3, with D perhaps TRBD1 (6 bases). The CDR3 loop spans 18 amino acids. From germline, CDR1 is LNHNV and CDR2 YYDKDF (reference sequence). With 5 bases removed from V and 2 bases from J, the gap between germline ends came to 23 bases.

This clonotype was recorded a few times. This chain connects TRBV3-1 to TRBJ1-1, with D maybe TRBD1 (6 bases). This CDR3 has 13 residues. V was pared by 5 bases and J by 4 bases, with 11 bases between. The V gene's germline CDR1 is LGHDT and CDR2 YNNKEL (reference sequence). The CDR3 reads CASSTTGFTEAFF. CDR3 bases: TGTGCCAGCAGCACCACAGGGTTCACTGAAGCTTTCTTT.